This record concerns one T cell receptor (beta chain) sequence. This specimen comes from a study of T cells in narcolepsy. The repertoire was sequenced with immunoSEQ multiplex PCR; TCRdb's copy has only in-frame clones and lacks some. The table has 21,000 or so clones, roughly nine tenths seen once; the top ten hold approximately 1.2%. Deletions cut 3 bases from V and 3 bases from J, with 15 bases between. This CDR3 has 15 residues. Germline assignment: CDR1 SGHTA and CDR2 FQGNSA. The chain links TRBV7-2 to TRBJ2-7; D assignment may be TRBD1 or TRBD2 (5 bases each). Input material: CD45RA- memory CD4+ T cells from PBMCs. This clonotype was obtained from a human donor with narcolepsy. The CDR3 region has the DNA TGTGCCAGCAGCTTCCGAACCGGGGCTGTCTACGAGCAGTACTTC. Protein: CASSFRTGAVYEQYF. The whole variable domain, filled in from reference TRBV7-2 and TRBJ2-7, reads GAGVSQSPSNKVTEKGKDVELRCDPISGHTALYWYRQSLGQGLEFLIYFQGNSAPDKSGLPSDRFSAERTGGSVSTLTIQRTQQEDSAVYLCASSFRTGAVYEQYFGPGTRLTVT.